This T cell receptor beta chain was recorded in a study of blood T cell repertoires in COVID-19. Using immunoSEQ multiplex PCR, the repertoire was profiled, and TCRdb retains in-frame clones only, with some absent. The table has approximately 330,000 clones, approximately 86% seen once. In germline, CDR1 is MNHEY, CDR2 SVGEGT. Trimming at V came to 4 bases and at J to 9 bases, leaving 11 bases not matched to a gene. The length of the CDR3 is 15 residues. The chain couples TRBV6-2 or TRBV6-3 to TRBJ2-7; TRBD2 aligns across 11 bases. This clonotype was sampled from a man under 40 with COVID-19, enrolled during active disease. Input material: peripheral blood. The CDR3 bases are TGTGCCAGCAGTTTAGAACCGGGACTAGCGGTGGGGCAGTACTTC. Translated: CASSLEPGLAVGQYF.